This T cell receptor beta chain originates from a study of T cell repertoires in cytomegalovirus infection. CDR3 size: 16 residues. V trimming: 3 bases; J trimming: 4 bases; junction bases outside the gene matches: 11. Germline values: CDR1 ENHRY, CDR2 SYGVKD. About this clonotype itself: The antigen remains undetermined.

Whole-study results and caveats: CMV carriers with the relevant HLA were identified by cumulative public TCR beta family frequency. The study found HLA-C-restricted CMV-specific TCR beta clonotypes dominating the ex vivo response.

A single record per CDR3 protein comes from TCRdb applying MiXCR to the reads. The sample lists more than 500,000 distinct CDR3 sequences, 16% seen once, with 20% to 30% in the top ten. The J gene is TRBJ2-7, the V gene TRBV10-3, with 8 bases matching TRBD2. This clonotype was obtained from a human donor in good health (CMV status not recorded). Some clones in this sample may be carry-over from other donors' samples. Sequencing used CD8+ T cells from PBMCs. In nucleotides, the CDR3 is TGTGCCATCAGTGAAAGGGTGGGGACTAGTTCGTACGAGCAGTACTTC. Its protein is CAISERVGTSSYEQYF.